Each of the 32 T cell receptor beta chains below was sequenced from the same sample in a study of blood T cell repertoires in COVID-19. TCRdb keeps only in-frame clones here, not all; method: immunoSEQ multiplex PCR. Of around 100,000 clones in the sample, approximately 80% are singletons; the top ten hold 20% to 25%. The sequencing sample was made of peripheral blood. The source of these receptors is a man aged 70-80 years with active or convalescent COVID-19.

The rearrangement joins TRBV12-3 or TRBV12-4 to TRBJ1-4; D gene uncertain. CDR3 size: 12 residues. The ends were cut back, 2 bases at V and 13 bases at J, with 11 bases in the middle. The CDR3 region is CASSLSQTGLFF. In DNA form, the CDR3 reads TGTGCCAGCAGTTTAAGTCAAACGGGACTGTTTTTT.

The chain employs TRBV28 and TRBJ2-3, with 12 bases lining up with TRBD2. Germline trimming cut 4 bases from V and 0 bases from J; bases unmatched to any gene: 14. Germline assignment: CDR1 MDHEN and CDR2 SYDVKM. CDR3 length equals 20 residues. Here the CDR3 reads CASSSIRALTSGRSTDTQYF. The DNA for the CDR3 is TGTGCCAGCAGTTCTATCCGGGCACTGACTAGCGGGAGAAGCACAGATACGCAGTATTTT.

There are a few counts of this clone. The V gene is TRBV19, the J gene TRBJ1-2, with 9 bases aligning to TRBD1. V gave up 1 base and J gave up 5 bases; unmatched junction bases: 2. The length of the CDR3 is 14 residues. Germline assignment: CDR1 LNHDA and CDR2 SQIVND (reference sequence). The CDR3, as DNA: TGTGCCAGTAGTATAGGGGGGACAGGGTATGGCTACACCTTC. Its translation: CASSIGGTGYGYTF. Filled out from reference TRBV19 and TRBJ1-2, the complete variable domain reads DGGITQSPKYLFRKEGQNVTLSCEQNLNHDAMYWYRQDPGQGLRLIYYSQIVNDFQKGDIAEGYSVSREKKESFPLTVTSAQKNPTAFYLCASSIGGTGYGYTFGSGTRLTVV.

This chain connects TRBV7-8 to TRBJ2-2; the match to TRBD1 covers 7 bases. The CDR3 has 17 amino acids. Trimming took 5 bases from V and 2 from J; bases not matched to a gene: 11. Germline values: CDR1 SGHVS, CDR2 FQNEAQ. CDR3 bases: TGTGCCAGCAGCAAGTTTACAGGGGCGGAAAACACCGGGGAGCTGTTTTTT. Its translation is CASSKFTGAENTGELFF. Full variable domain (outside the CDR3, taken from reference TRBV7-8 and TRBJ2-2): GAGVSQSPRYKVAKRGQDVALRCDPISGHVSLFWYQQALGQGPEFLTYFQNEAQLDKSGLPSDRFFAERPEGSVSTLKIQRTQQEDSAVYLCASSKFTGAENTGELFFGEGSRLTVL.

In its sample, this clone was seen once. V and J are TRBV11-2 and TRBJ1-4, with 11 bases fitting TRBD1. CDR3 size: 17 residues. CDR1 and CDR2 (germline): SGHAT, FQNNGV. Trimming took 3 bases from V and 5 from J; bases not matched to a gene: 8. This CDR3 reads CASSFGQGARGNEKLFF. The CDR3 DNA reads as TGTGCCAGCAGCTTCGGACAGGGGGCGCGTGGGAATGAAAAACTGTTTTTT.

This clone was picked up one time. This chain joins TRBV19 and TRBJ1-5, with D perhaps TRBD1 (5 bases). Trimming removed 5 bases at V and 2 bases at J, with 10 bases between. Germline CDR1 is LNHDA and CDR2 is SQIVND (reference sequence). This CDR3 is 14 amino acids long. The CDR3 loop is CASSPDSGNQPQHF. The CDR3 DNA reads TGTGCCAGTAGTCCTGACAGTGGCAATCAGCCCCAGCATTTT.

The chain links TRBV30 to TRBJ2-2; D ambiguous. V dropped 0 bases and J dropped 7 bases, with 6 bases sitting between them. CDR3 size: 12 residues. CDR1 and CDR2 (germline): GTSNPN, SVGIG (reference sequence). CDR3 region: CAWSVRVGELFF. DNA for the CDR3: TGTGCCTGGAGTGTACGGGTCGGGGAGCTGTTTTTT.

The genes are TRBV6-1 and TRBJ2-7; D is possibly TRBD1 (5 bases). The CDR3 length is 13 residues. The V end lost 1 base, the J end lost 2 bases, and 6 bases lay between the germline ends. CDR1 and CDR2 from the germline V gene are MNHNS and SASEGT. The CDR3 protein is CASSEGGPYEQYF. Here the CDR3 DNA reads TGTGCCAGCAGTGAAGGGGGCCCCTACGAGCAGTACTTC.

The genes are TRBV3-1 (or the pseudogene TRBV3-2) and TRBJ2-7, with D possibly TRBD2 on 6 matching bases. Trimming cost V 5 bases and J 3 bases, with 17 bases left between them. Germline CDR1 reads LGHDT; CDR2 reads YNNKEL (reference sequence). CDR3 size: 15 residues. The CDR3 DNA is TGTGCCAGCAGCGAAGGCGTGGCGGGACTCTACGAGCAGTACTTC. Encoded protein: CASSEGVAGLYEQYF.

This clone has a single count. This chain joins TRBV28 and TRBJ2-3; D might be TRBD1 (6 bases). Germline CDR1 MDHEN, CDR2 SYDVKM. Trimming shortened V by 7 bases and J by 6 bases, and 23 bases separated the two germline ends. The CDR3 extends over 16 amino acids. This chain's CDR3 is CASNSRTAPLGDTQYF. CDR3 DNA sequence: TGTGCCAGCAACTCCCGGACAGCCCCCCTCGGGGATACGCAGTATTTT.

This clone has only a few counts. V usage is TRBV30 and J usage is TRBJ1-5; TRBD1 aligns across 8 bases. In germline, CDR1 is GTSNPN, CDR2 SVGIG (reference sequence). Trimming took 4 bases from V and 5 from J; bases not matched to a gene: 7. This CDR3 region has 14 residues. CDR3 sequence: CAWNRAGGYQPQHF. CDR3 DNA: TGTGCCTGGAATCGAGCAGGGGGCTATCAGCCCCAGCATTTT.

The chain joins TRBV18 to TRBJ1-1, with a possible D match to TRBD1 (5 bases). Trimming left V 5 bases short and J 6 bases short, with 13 bases between. Germline loops: CDR1 KGHSH, CDR2 LQKENI. This CDR3 has 13 amino acids. Here the CDR3 reads CASSKGLEAEAFF. CDR3 nucleotides: TGTGCCAGCTCAAAGGGACTGGAAGCTGAAGCTTTCTTT.

Written as DNA, the CDR3 is TGTGCCACCAGTGATCGGGGAGGGGAGACCCAGTACTTC. It specifies CATSDRGGETQYF. The chain employs TRBV24-1 and TRBJ2-5; 7 bases line up with TRBD2. The junction had 2 bases not matched to a gene; V was cut back by 3 bases and J by 5 bases. This CDR3 comprises 13 residues. Germline-derived CDR1 and CDR2 are KGHDR and SFDVKD.

The chain uses TRBV2 and TRBJ2-5; D uncertain. Germline CDR1 and CDR2: SNHLY and FYNNEI. V was shortened by 6 bases and J by 2 bases, with 7 bases between the two germline ends. The CDR3 is 12 residues long. CDR3 loop: CASRPDQETQYF. CDR3 sequence (DNA): TGTGCCAGCAGGCCAGATCAAGAGACCCAGTACTTC.

This clone has only a few counts. This chain links TRBV19 with TRBJ1-1, with D unresolved. The ends were cut back, 6 bases at V and 4 bases at J, with 21 bases in the middle. The CDR3 covers 16 residues. From germline, CDR1 is LNHDA and CDR2 SQIVND (reference sequence). The CDR3 reads CASRQRQGRGGTEAFF. CDR3 nucleotides: TGTGCCAGTAGGCAAAGGCAAGGACGGGGAGGCACTGAAGCTTTCTTT.

V is TRBV5-6 and J is TRBJ1-1, with 9 bases matching TRBD1. Germline V gene lookup returns CDR1 SGHDT and CDR2 YYEEEE. The CDR3 spans 15 residues. After removal of 4 bases from V and 4 bases from J, the junction contained 8 bases not matched to a gene. CDR3 nucleotides: TGTGCCAGCAGCCCTCGGACAGGGGCCTCCACTGAAGCTTTCTTT. This codes for CASSPRTGASTEAFF.

The V gene is TRBV10-3, the J gene TRBJ1-2, with 10 bases identical to TRBD1. V lost 3 bases, J lost 6 bases, and 7 bases stayed unmatched. This CDR3 comprises 15 residues. The germline CDR1 and CDR2 sequences are ENHRY and SYGVKD. The CDR3 reads CAISDPTGGDNGYTF. Here the CDR3 DNA reads TGTGCCATCAGTGACCCGACAGGGGGCGATAATGGCTACACCTTC.

The J gene is TRBJ2-7, the V gene TRBV14, with 8 bases identical to TRBD2. The V gene's germline CDR1 is SGHDN and CDR2 FVKESK. The V and J ends lost 3 bases and 7 bases, in that order; junction bases with no gene match: 5. The CDR3 is 13 amino acids. The CDR3 region is CASSQGLVREQYF. The CDR3 DNA follows: TGTGCCAGCAGCCAGGGACTAGTGAGGGAGCAGTACTTC.

This sequence joins TRBV5-4 and TRBJ2-5, with 10 bases fitting TRBD2. V dropped 4 bases and J dropped 5; count of bases not matched to a gene: 11. The CDR3 has 16 residues. The V gene's germline CDR1 is SGHNT and CDR2 YYREEE (reference sequence). CDR3: CASSLGGTSEVETQYF. CDR3 DNA: TGTGCCAGCAGCCTGGGGGGGACTAGCGAAGTGGAGACCCAGTACTTC.

CDR3 loop: CASSIPGVHTEAFF. CDR3 sequence (DNA): TGTGCCAGCAGTATACCAGGGGTTCACACTGAAGCTTTCTTT. V usage is TRBV5-5 and J usage is TRBJ1-1; TRBD1 is a possible D gene (6 bases). The CDR3 has 14 residues. Germline CDR1 and CDR2: SGHKS and YYEKEE (reference sequence). V gave up 5 bases and J gave up 3 bases, with 14 bases separating them.

This chain connects TRBV5-5 to TRBJ1-1; D possibly corresponds to TRBD1 (5 bases). The CDR3 contains 16 residues. Trimming shortened V by 2 bases and J by 0 bases, and 14 bases separated the two germline ends. Germline CDR1 SGHKS, CDR2 YYEKEE (reference sequence). The CDR3 nucleotides read TGTGCCAGCAGCTTTAGGGTAGGGGCTATGAACACTGAAGCTTTCTTT. Translating gives CASSFRVGAMNTEAFF. Looking up the rest from reference TRBV5-5 and TRBJ1-1 gives the full variable domain: DAGVTQSPTHLIKTRGQQVTLRCSPISGHKSVSWYQQVLGQGPQFIFQYYEKEERGRGNFPDRFSARQFPNYSSELNVNALLLGDSALYLCASSFRVGAMNTEAFFGQGTRLTVV.

The chain is built from TRBV24-1 and TRBJ2-4, with D perhaps TRBD2 (5 bases). The CDR3 is 14 residues long. V was pared by 3 bases and J by 9 bases, with 14 bases between. The germline V gene encodes CDR1 KGHDR and CDR2 SFDVKD. In DNA, the CDR3 is TGTGCCACCAGTGATCGGGATAGCGTGGGCATTCAGTACTTC. Residues: CATSDRDSVGIQYF.

The V gene is TRBV2, the J gene TRBJ1-2, with TRBD1 as a possible D gene (5 bases). Germline CDR1 reads SNHLY; CDR2 reads FYNNEI. The CDR3 is made up of 13 amino acids. Trimming took 2 bases from V and 8 from J, leaving 12 bases between them. CDR3 in DNA: TGTGCCAGCAGTGAACCCCCAGGACAAGGCTACACCTTC. It yields the protein CASSEPPGQGYTF.

The V and J genes are TRBV5-6 and TRBJ1-1; D remains ambiguous. The CDR3 covers 13 residues. In germline, CDR1 is SGHDT, CDR2 YYEEEE. With 0 bases removed from V and 3 bases from J, the gap between germline ends came to 6 bases. The CDR3 region has the DNA TGTGCCAGCAGCTTGGGCGGTCACACTGAAGCTTTCTTT. Translating gives CASSLGGHTEAFF.

The chain employs TRBV6-5 and TRBJ2-1, with 7 bases identical to TRBD2. V shed 0 bases and J 4 bases; nucleotides not matched to a gene: 6. Germline V gene sequence: CDR1 MNHEY, CDR2 SVGAGI. This CDR3 contains 16 residues. The CDR3 DNA follows: TGTGCCAGCAGTTACTCGAGTGGGGGGGTATACAATGAGCAGTTCTTC. It yields the protein CASSYSSGGVYNEQFF.

The chain employs TRBV6-5 and TRBJ2-1; D possibly corresponds to TRBD1 (6 bases). With 8 bases removed from V and 5 bases from J, the gap between germline ends came to 19 bases. This CDR3 is built from 15 residues. CDR1 is MNHEY and CDR2 is SVGAGI in the germline V gene. Written as DNA, the CDR3 is TGTGCCAGCCGCGGGTGGGACATAGGAAACAATGAGCAGTTCTTC. Its protein product is CASRGWDIGNNEQFF.

The CDR3 protein is CASSSLGQGAYEQYF. The CDR3 DNA is TGTGCCAGCAGTTCTCTGGGACAGGGTGCCTACGAGCAGTACTTC. This sequence joins TRBV27 and TRBJ2-7, with 9 bases matching TRBD1. Germline CDR1 is MNHEY and CDR2 is SMNVEV (reference sequence). V dropped 4 bases and J dropped 2; count of bases not matched to a gene: 6. The length of the CDR3 is 15 residues.

This rearrangement joins TRBV5-1 to TRBJ2-7; 9 bases align to TRBD2. CDR1 and CDR2 from the germline V gene are SGHRS and YFSETQ. V lost 4 bases to trimming and J lost 5 bases; unmatched junction nucleotides: 7. CDR3 size: 14 residues. The CDR3 region is CASSALAGADEQYF. In DNA form, the CDR3 reads TGCGCCAGCAGCGCTTTAGCGGGAGCCGACGAGCAGTACTTC.

This clone was seen only once. The V call is TRBV4-2, the J call TRBJ2-1; possible D gene TRBD2, 5 bases. The CDR3 loop spans 15 amino acids. The germline gives CDR1 LGHNA, CDR2 YNFKEQ. Trimming cost V 0 bases and J 2 bases, with 8 bases left between them. CDR3 DNA sequence: TGTGCCAGCAGCCAAGAGAGCGGAACCTACAATGAGCAGTTCTTC. It codes for CASSQESGTYNEQFF.

V usage is TRBV10-1 and J usage is TRBJ2-5; 10 bases line up with TRBD1. Unmatched junction bases numbered 6, after V lost 4 bases and J lost 4 bases. The CDR3 covers 15 residues. Germline lookup yields CDR1 WNHNN and CDR2 SYGVQD (reference sequence). This CDR3 is CASSGRTGGRETQYF. CDR3 sequence (DNA): TGCGCCAGCAGTGGACGGACAGGGGGGCGAGAGACCCAGTACTTC.

This clone showed up just a few times. This chain joins TRBV5-1 and TRBJ1-1; D unclear. The CDR3 is 13 amino acids. Trimming removed 6 bases from V and 3 bases from J, with 12 bases in between. Germline CDR1 SGHRS, CDR2 YFSETQ. CDR3 in amino acids: CASTRGWDTEAFF. In nucleotides, the CDR3 is TGCGCCAGCACACGCGGCTGGGACACTGAAGCTTTCTTT. The full variable domain, completed using reference TRBV5-1 and TRBJ1-1, is KAGVTQTPRYLIKTRGQQVTLSCSPISGHRSVSWYQQTPGQGLQFLFEYFSETQRNKGNFPGRFSGRQFSNSRSEMNVSTLELGDSALYLCASTRGWDTEAFFGQGTRLTVV.

The rearrangement uses TRBV19 and TRBJ2-1, with TRBD1 identical over 7 bases. The V and J ends lost 4 bases and 4 bases, in that order; junction bases with no gene match: 7. CDR3 length equals 15 residues. Germline V gene lookup returns CDR1 LNHDA and CDR2 SQIVND (reference sequence). The CDR3 sequence is CASSKGAIQYNEQFF. CDR3 bases: TGTGCCAGTAGTAAGGGGGCTATACAATACAATGAGCAGTTCTTC. The variable domain in full, with the rest retrieved from reference TRBV19 and TRBJ2-1, is DGGITQSPKYLFRKEGQNVTLSCEQNLNHDAMYWYRQDPGQGLRLIYYSQIVNDFQKGDIAEGYSVSREKKESFPLTVTSAQKNPTAFYLCASSKGAIQYNEQFFGPGTRLTVL.